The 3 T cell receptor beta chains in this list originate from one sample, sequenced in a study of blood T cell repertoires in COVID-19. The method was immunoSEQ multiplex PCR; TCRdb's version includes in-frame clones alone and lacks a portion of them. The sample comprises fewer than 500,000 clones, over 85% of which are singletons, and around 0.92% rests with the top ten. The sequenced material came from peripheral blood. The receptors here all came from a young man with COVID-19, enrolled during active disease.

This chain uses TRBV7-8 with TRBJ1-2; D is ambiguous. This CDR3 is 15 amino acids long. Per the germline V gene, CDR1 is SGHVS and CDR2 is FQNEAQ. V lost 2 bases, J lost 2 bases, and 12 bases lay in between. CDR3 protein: CASSLNTNPNYGYTF. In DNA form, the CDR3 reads TGTGCCAGCAGCTTAAATACTAACCCAAACTATGGCTACACCTTC. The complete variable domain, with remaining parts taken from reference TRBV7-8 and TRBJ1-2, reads GAGVSQSPRYKVAKRGQDVALRCDPISGHVSLFWYQQALGQGPEFLTYFQNEAQLDKSGLPSDRFFAERPEGSVSTLKIQRTQQEDSAVYLCASSLNTNPNYGYTFGSGTRLTVV.

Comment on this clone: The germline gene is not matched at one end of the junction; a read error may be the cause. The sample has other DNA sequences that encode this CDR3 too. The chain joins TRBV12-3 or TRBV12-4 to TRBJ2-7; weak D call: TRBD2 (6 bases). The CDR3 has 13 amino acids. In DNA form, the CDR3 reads TGTGCCAGCAGTTTTGCGGGGCCCTATGAGCAGTACTTC. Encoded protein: CASSFAGPYEQYF.

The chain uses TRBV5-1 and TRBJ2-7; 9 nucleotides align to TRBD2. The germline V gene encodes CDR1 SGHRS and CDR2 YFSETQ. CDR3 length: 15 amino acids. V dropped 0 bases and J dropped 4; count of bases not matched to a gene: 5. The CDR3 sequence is CASSLDSGSGYEQYF. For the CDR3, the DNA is TGCGCCAGCAGCTTGGATAGCGGGAGTGGTTACGAGCAGTACTTC. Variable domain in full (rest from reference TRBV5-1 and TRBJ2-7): KAGVTQTPRYLIKTRGQQVTLSCSPISGHRSVSWYQQTPGQGLQFLFEYFSETQRNKGNFPGRFSGRQFSNSRSEMNVSTLELGDSALYLCASSLDSGSGYEQYFGPGTRLTVT.